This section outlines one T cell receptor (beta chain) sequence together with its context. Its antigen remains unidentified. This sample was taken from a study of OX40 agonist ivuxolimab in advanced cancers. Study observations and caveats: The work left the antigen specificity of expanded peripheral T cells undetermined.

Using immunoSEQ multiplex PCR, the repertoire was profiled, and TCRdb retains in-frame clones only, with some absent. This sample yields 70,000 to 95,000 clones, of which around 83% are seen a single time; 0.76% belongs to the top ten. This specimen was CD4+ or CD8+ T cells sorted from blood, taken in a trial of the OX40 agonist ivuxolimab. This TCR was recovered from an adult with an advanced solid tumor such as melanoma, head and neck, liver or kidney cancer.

The CDR3 nucleotides are TGTGCCAGCAGCTTCAACGCCGGAGATACGCAGTATTTT. Its protein is CASSFNAGDTQYF. The chain carries TRBV11-2 and TRBJ2-3; D is unclear. The CDR3 runs 13 residues. Per germline, CDR1 SGHAT and CDR2 FQNNGV. V lost 3 bases and J lost 5, with 9 bases in between.